This TCR beta chain was recorded in a study of read filtering for tumor transcriptome and immune sequencing. This library used roughly 400 ng RNA and molecular barcoded adaptors spanning alpha/delta and beta/gamma chains. A single record per CDR3 protein comes from TCRdb applying MiXCR to the reads. The data contain about 25,000 distinct CDR3 sequences, approximately 23% of them singletons. Details on this clonotype: The antigen remains undetermined.

Germline values: CDR1 DFQATT, CDR2 SNEGSKA (reference sequence). This CDR3 spans 15 amino acids. The V gene end was trimmed by 3 bases and the J gene end by 10 bases; junction bases not matched to a gene: 10. Study outcomes and limitations: RNA-seq captured clonotypes less deeply and reliably than IR-seq. In IR-seq, single-read clonotypes were about 80% of clonotypes but around 3.2% of reads. The sorted CD138-negative fraction was a mixed bone marrow immune population, not purified T cells. Without single-read clonotypes, shared clonotype proportions correlated more between IR-seq and RNA-seq.

Sequencing was carried out using a population of CD138-negative cells sorted from bone marrow. The chain combines TRBV20-1 with TRBJ1-6, with 9 bases that match TRBD1. This sequence originates from a donor aged 40 or older with multiple myeloma. The CDR3 protein is CSASRNRGPGSPLHF. DNA for the CDR3: TGCAGTGCTAGTAGAAACAGGGGGCCAGGGTCACCCCTCCACTTT.